The clone carrying this T cell receptor beta chain has just a few counts. PCR was performed a second time for about 7 to 12 cycles using a sample-barcoded 5' primer and a J-beta primer mix. TCRdb reprocessed the 5' RACE reads via MiXCR and lists one record per CDR3 protein. The repertoire holds around 1.7 million distinct CDR3 sequences, with 28% as singletons. J lost 2 bases, V lost 7 bases, and 6 bases had no gene match. The CDR3 is made up of 14 amino acids. In germline, CDR1 is MDHEN, CDR2 SYDVKM. The data derive from a study of blood T cells in healthy people across ages. This clonotype originated in a woman younger than 45 in good health. This chain connects TRBV28 to TRBJ2-3; 7 bases align to TRBD1. The material sequenced was blood. The CDR3 protein is CASIARGITDTQYF. The CDR3 bases are TGTGCCAGCATTGCCAGGGGGATCACAGATACGCAGTATTTT.